This TCR beta chain was documented in a study of immune heterogeneity within non-small cell lung tumors. In the study overall: It was found that the tumors were several squamous cell carcinomas, over 9 non-squamous carcinomas and 1 not otherwise specified.

This clonotype was seen ten or more times. The antigen is undetermined. Template came from bulk tumor genomic DNA, at about 650 ng per sample. Widely spaced biopsies, several per primary tumor, were obtained at surgery. Their non-small cell lung cancer was newly diagnosed and untreated, and the patients underwent curative surgery. The CDR3 contains 17 residues. Germline trimming cut 4 bases from V and 5 bases from J; bases unmatched to any gene: 15. The germline CDR1 and CDR2 sequences are MNHEY and SMNVEV (reference sequence). Multiplex PCR (32 V and 13 J primers) was used to amplify the TCR beta CDR3. TCRdb reprocessed the multiplex PCR reads with MiXCR, giving one entry per CDR3 protein. The sample holds approximately 31,000 distinct CDR3 sequences, around 30% seen once. General study results and limits: Across individual patients, the high-frequency T-cell receptor beta clonotypes were largely distinct. Tumor sites in a patient shared identical dominant CDR3 beta clonotypes and also carried site-unique high-frequency clones.

The TCR originated in a man aged 40-55 years with non-small cell lung cancer. J is TRBJ2-7 and V is TRBV27; 9 positions agree with TRBD2. The sequenced material came from lung tumor tissue. Here the CDR3 DNA reads TGTGCCAGCAGTTCCCGTCCTCCGGGACTAGCTAAGGACGAGCAGTACTTC. Translated, it gives CASSSRPPGLAKDEQYF.